This is a list of T cell receptor beta chains from one sample in a study of CXCR3-negative and CXCR3-positive naive CD8 T cells. Reprocessing the 5' RACE reads, TCRdb reports a single entry for every CDR3 protein and omits DNA. The sample has roughly 70,000 distinct CDR3 sequences. Specimen: naive CXCR3- CD8+ T cells from blood. The origin of the receptors is a human donor in good health. Some clones in this sample may be carry-over from other donors' samples. The CDR3 runs from the conserved cysteine through the conserved F or W.

j_gene	v_gene	CDR3aa
TRBJ1-1	TRBV11-2	CASSLVTGHTEAFF
TRBJ2-2	TRBV29-1	CSVEAPNTGELFF
TRBJ1-1	TRBV29-1	CSVDSYDTEAFF
TRBJ1-1	TRBV20-1	CSPRIVRVGYTEAFF
TRBJ2-1	TRBV7-9	CASSPQGDGGAYNEQFF
TRBJ1-5	TRBV4-1	CASSQGGDSNQPQHF
TRBJ1-1	TRBV29-1	CSVPEGDTEAFF
TRBJ1-1	TRBV6-5	CASTLGVNTEAFF
TRBJ2-3	TRBV28	CASRRTGGADTQYF
TRBJ1-5	TRBV4-1	CASSQERSAYQPQHF
TRBJ2-7	TRBV10-3	CAISESNLGETYEQYF
TRBJ2-1	TRBV18	CASSPRGTPGQNEQFF
TRBJ2-7	TRBV4-3	CASSRGQGYYEQYF
TRBJ1-1	TRBV6-5	CASSYSESDAEAFF
TRBJ2-1	TRBV7-9	CASSSRGTSSRVEQFF
TRBJ2-7	TRBV20-1	CSARQPRDTAREQYF
TRBJ2-5	TRBV29-1	CSVDELQGAVALETQYF
TRBJ1-2	TRBV21-1	CASSRMSLGDNYGYTF
TRBJ2-7	TRBV28	CASSSRGVLSYEQYF
TRBJ2-2	TRBV28	CASSLRNTGELFF
TRBJ2-1	TRBV27	CASSPTGTSGRRHNEQFF
TRBJ2-5	TRBV29-1	CSVEIGDRGTQETQYF
TRBJ2-1	TRBV20-1	CSARDLLASADYNEQFF
TRBJ1-2	TRBV7-9	CASSLGQGRYGYTF
TRBJ2-3	TRBV28	CASSPLAGGLTDTQYF
TRBJ2-7	TRBV12-3/TRBV12-4	CASSFHRNSYEQYF
TRBJ2-1	TRBV29-1	CSANPPTGDHNEQFF
TRBJ2-7	TRBV4-3	CASSQVRSRRGHEQYF
TRBJ2-7	TRBV28	CASRASTSGIYEQYF
TRBJ1-2	TRBV29-1	CSVRAAGVYEEGYTF
TRBJ2-3	TRBV4-1	CASSQDFTAADTQYF
TRBJ1-1	TRBV7-3	CASSLIRQMDTEAFF
TRBJ2-7	TRBV29-1	CSVDSAGSYEQYF
TRBJ2-7	TRBV20-1	CSARDMTGSSYEQYF
TRBJ2-5	TRBV18	CASSTAWGAIVETQYF
TRBJ1-2	TRBV6-5	CASSYSTGDYGYTF
TRBJ2-2	TRBV7-2	CASRAPTRELFF
TRBJ1-1	TRBV28	CASSLDTYTEAFF
TRBJ2-7	TRBV20-1	CSATIGTGAPYEQYF
TRBJ2-7	TRBV29-1	CSVKGSGTEFYEQYF
TRBJ1-2	TRBV5-1	CASSLTGSEGYGYTF
TRBJ1-6	TRBV28	CASSLHPGQGRNSPLHF
TRBJ2-3	TRBV2	CATQPGPVADTQYF
TRBJ2-7	TRBV11-2	CASSFFGGPTYEQYF
TRBJ2-1	TRBV12-3/TRBV12-4	CASSFLRGYNEQFF
TRBJ2-1	TRBV27	CASSGLGLYTAEQFF
TRBJ1-1	TRBV27	CASSLEPGGAATEAFF
TRBJ2-1	TRBV5-1	CASSFRSSRANEQFF
TRBJ2-7	TRBV29-1	CSVDWTSGTSYEQYF
TRBJ1-1	TRBV7-9	CASSSGTELKAFF
TRBJ2-2	TRBV7-9	CASSFIPGPGELFF
TRBJ1-1	TRBV7-9	CASSLVRVSEAFF
TRBJ1-1	TRBV5-1	CASSLVGQEPMNTEAFF
TRBJ2-1	TRBV28	CASSHGTASGYNEQFF
TRBJ2-5	TRBV19	CASTTDRGGETQYF
TRBJ2-3	TRBV29-1	CSVEDPTAGYSDTQYF